A selection of T cell receptor beta chains follows, all from one sample in a study of T cell responses to AZD1222 COVID-19 vaccine. TCRdb keeps only in-frame clones here, not all; method: immunoSEQ multiplex PCR. The sample has about 120,000 clones, about 87% seen once. The material sequenced was peripheral blood, taken 28 days after the second AZD1222 dose. All receptors derive from an adult who received the AZD1222 COVID-19 vaccine. Each CDR3 is given with its conserved first and last residue. D genes are given only for firm matches. Only some rows state a clone size, as once, few, many or a class for expanded clones.

abundance: NA
d_gene: NA
j_gene: TRBJ1-4
v_gene: TRBV6-5
CDR3aa: CASRKGDVDEKLFF
CDR3nt: TGTGCCAGCAGAAAGGGGGACGTCGATGAAAAACTGTTTTTT

abundance: few
d_gene: NA
j_gene: TRBJ1-1
v_gene: TRBV2
CDR3aa: CASVSRGAPEAFF
CDR3nt: TGTGCCAGCGTTAGCAGGGGCGCACCTGAAGCTTTCTTT

abundance: NA
d_gene: NA
j_gene: TRBJ1-2
v_gene: TRBV3-1/TRBV3-2
CDR3aa: CASSQGEGAGGYTF
CDR3nt: TGTGCCAGCAGCCAAGGTGAAGGGGCGGGTGGCTACACCTTC

abundance: NA
d_gene: NA
j_gene: TRBJ1-4
v_gene: TRBV19
CDR3aa: CASRGAPNEKLFF
CDR3nt: TGTGCCAGTAGGGGGGCGCCTAATGAAAAACTGTTTTTT

abundance: NA
d_gene: NA
j_gene: TRBJ1-6
v_gene: TRBV19
CDR3aa: CASSGPGDSPLHF
CDR3nt: TGTGCCAGTAGTGGGCCAGGGGATTCACCCCTCCACTTT

abundance: NA
d_gene: NA
j_gene: TRBJ2-5
v_gene: TRBV7-7
CDR3aa: CASSLGTYQETQYF
CDR3nt: TGTGCTAGCAGCTTAGGGACGTATCAAGAGACCCAGTACTTC

abundance: NA
d_gene: TRBD1
j_gene: TRBJ1-1
v_gene: TRBV7-9
CDR3aa: CASSLAPGQAEAFF
CDR3nt: TGTGCCAGCAGCTTAGCGCCGGGACAGGCCGAAGCTTTCTTT

abundance: few
d_gene: TRBD1
j_gene: TRBJ2-3
v_gene: TRBV10-3
CDR3aa: CATSDGQEADTQYF
CDR3nt: TGTGCCACCTCAGACGGACAGGAGGCAGATACGCAGTATTTT

abundance: once
d_gene: NA
j_gene: TRBJ2-7
v_gene: TRBV15
CDR3aa: CATSSLEEQYF
CDR3nt: TGTGCCACCAGCAGTCTGGAGGAGCAGTACTTC

abundance: NA
d_gene: TRBD2
j_gene: TRBJ2-1
v_gene: TRBV6-6
CDR3aa: CASSPLAGGLLHEQFF
CDR3nt: TGTGCCAGCAGTCCACTAGCGGGGGGGCTTTTGCATGAGCAGTTCTTC

abundance: NA
d_gene: NA
j_gene: TRBJ1-5
v_gene: TRBV7-8
CDR3aa: CASSPLGSQPQHF
CDR3nt: TGTGCCAGCAGCCCCCTGGGGAGCCAGCCCCAGCATTTT

abundance: NA
d_gene: TRBD2
j_gene: TRBJ2-1
v_gene: TRBV7-9
CDR3aa: CASSKQTGGLAANEQFF
CDR3nt: TGTGCCAGCAGCAAACAAACAGGGGGACTAGCGGCCAATGAGCAGTTCTTC

abundance: NA
d_gene: NA
j_gene: TRBJ1-6
v_gene: TRBV12-5
CDR3aa: CASGHNWDSPLHF
CDR3nt: TGTGCTAGTGGTCATAACTGGGATTCACCCCTCCACTTT

abundance: NA
d_gene: NA
j_gene: TRBJ2-7
v_gene: TRBV5-6
CDR3aa: CASSGGGAYEQYF
CDR3nt: TGTGCCAGCAGCGGAGGGGGCGCTTATGAGCAGTACTTC

abundance: once
d_gene: NA
j_gene: TRBJ1-1
v_gene: TRBV4-3
CDR3aa: CASSQDPSPGEGLAFF
CDR3nt: TGCGCCAGCAGCCAAGACCCCTCACCGGGGGAGGGCCTAGCTTTCTTT

abundance: NA
d_gene: TRBD1
j_gene: TRBJ1-1
v_gene: TRBV4-2
CDR3aa: CASSQERGQAPLDTEAFF
CDR3nt: TGTGCCAGCAGCCAAGAGAGGGGACAGGCGCCTTTGGACACTGAAGCTTTCTTT

abundance: NA
d_gene: TRBD1
j_gene: TRBJ2-1
v_gene: TRBV5-4
CDR3aa: CASSWPGGSSDEQFF
CDR3nt: TGTGCCAGCAGCTGGCCAGGGGGCTCTTCGGATGAGCAGTTCTTC

abundance: NA
d_gene: NA
j_gene: TRBJ2-7
v_gene: TRBV7-9
CDR3aa: CASSLVGDSYEQYF
CDR3nt: TGTGCCAGCAGCTTAGTTGGGGATAGCTACGAGCAGTACTTC

abundance: NA
d_gene: NA
j_gene: TRBJ1-2
v_gene: TRBV21-1
CDR3aa: CASSKGPITYGYTF
CDR3nt: TGTGCCAGCAGCAAAGGACCAATTACTTATGGCTACACCTTC

abundance: NA
d_gene: TRBD1
j_gene: TRBJ2-7
v_gene: TRBV11-1
CDR3aa: CASRSSRTGEAEQYF
CDR3nt: TGTGCCAGCAGGTCAAGCCGGACAGGGGAGGCCGAGCAGTACTTC

abundance: NA
d_gene: NA
j_gene: TRBJ1-2
v_gene: TRBV29-1
CDR3aa: CSTPARVGYGYTF
CDR3nt: TGCAGCACTCCGGCCAGGGTGGGCTATGGCTACACCTTC

abundance: NA
d_gene: TRBD1
j_gene: TRBJ1-5
v_gene: TRBV28
CDR3aa: CASSLTGYNQPQHF
CDR3nt: TGTGCCAGCAGCCTGACAGGGTACAATCAGCCCCAGCATTTT

abundance: NA
d_gene: TRBD2
j_gene: TRBJ2-7
v_gene: TRBV6-2/TRBV6-3
CDR3aa: CASSPGEKRGTYEQYF
CDR3nt: TGTGCCAGCAGCCCTGGTGAAAAGCGGGGGACCTACGAGCAGTACTTC

abundance: NA
d_gene: NA
j_gene: TRBJ2-1
v_gene: TRBV7-9
CDR3aa: CASSFSGYNEQFF
CDR3nt: TGTGCCAGCAGTTTTAGCGGATACAATGAGCAGTTCTTC

abundance: NA
d_gene: NA
j_gene: TRBJ2-3
v_gene: TRBV7-3
CDR3aa: CASSLYAGTQYF
CDR3nt: TGTGCCAGCAGCTTATATGCGGGAACGCAGTATTTT

abundance: NA
d_gene: NA
j_gene: TRBJ2-7
v_gene: TRBV15
CDR3aa: CATSRGLHEQYF
CDR3nt: TGTGCCACCAGCAGAGGTCTCCACGAGCAGTACTTC

abundance: NA
d_gene: TRBD1
j_gene: TRBJ1-3
v_gene: TRBV19
CDR3aa: CATRDSPSPVSGNTIYF
CDR3nt: TGTGCCACCCGGGACAGCCCTTCCCCCGTCTCTGGAAACACCATATATTTT

abundance: NA
d_gene: TRBD1
j_gene: TRBJ1-2
v_gene: TRBV5-1
CDR3aa: CASSNGQGRGYTF
CDR3nt: TGCGCCAGCAGCAATGGACAGGGTCGCGGCTACACCTTC

abundance: NA
d_gene: NA
j_gene: TRBJ1-2
v_gene: TRBV2
CDR3aa: CASSVRRDYDGYTF
CDR3nt: TGTGCCAGCAGTGTTCGGCGGGACTATGATGGCTACACCTTC

abundance: NA
d_gene: TRBD1
j_gene: TRBJ1-2
v_gene: TRBV7-2
CDR3aa: CASSPMQGVAYGYTF
CDR3nt: TGTGCCAGCAGCCCAATGCAGGGGGTCGCCTATGGCTACACCTTC

abundance: NA
d_gene: NA
j_gene: TRBJ1-2
v_gene: TRBV28
CDR3aa: CASSSGAYGYTF
CDR3nt: TGTGCCAGCAGTTCAGGAGCTTATGGCTACACCTTC

abundance: NA
d_gene: NA
j_gene: TRBJ1-3
v_gene: TRBV19
CDR3aa: CASSIGGYGNTIYF
CDR3nt: TGTGCCAGTAGTATTGGGGGTTATGGAAACACCATATATTTT

abundance: NA
d_gene: TRBD1
j_gene: TRBJ1-6
v_gene: TRBV3-1/TRBV3-2
CDR3aa: CASTDRVGSPLHF
CDR3nt: TGTGCCAGCACCGACAGGGTGGGGTCACCCCTCCACTTT

abundance: NA
d_gene: NA
j_gene: TRBJ1-1
v_gene: TRBV6-2/TRBV6-3
CDR3aa: CASSYSRGSTEAFF
CDR3nt: TGTGCCAGCAGTTACTCGCGGGGAAGCACTGAAGCTTTCTTT

abundance: NA
d_gene: NA
j_gene: TRBJ1-2
v_gene: TRBV15
CDR3aa: CATSSFERRANGYTF
CDR3nt: TGTGCCACCAGCAGTTTCGAGAGGCGGGCAAATGGCTACACCTTC

abundance: few
d_gene: NA
j_gene: TRBJ1-4
v_gene: TRBV4-2
CDR3aa: CASSQDSSGGDEKLFF
CDR3nt: TGTGCCAGCAGCCAAGACTCGTCGGGGGGGGATGAAAAACTGTTTTTT

abundance: NA
d_gene: NA
j_gene: TRBJ2-5
v_gene: TRBV7-2
CDR3aa: CASSLAGGLETQYF
CDR3nt: TGTGCCAGCAGCTTAGCGGGGGGATTAGAGACCCAGTACTTC

abundance: NA
d_gene: TRBD2
j_gene: TRBJ2-5
v_gene: TRBV4-1
CDR3aa: CASSQGSGAIQETQYF
CDR3nt: TGCGCCAGCAGCCAGGGTAGCGGGGCTATACAAGAGACCCAGTACTTC

abundance: once
d_gene: NA
j_gene: TRBJ2-5
v_gene: TRBV21-1
CDR3aa: CASSNRPVQETQYF
CDR3nt: TGTGCCAGCAGCAATCGGCCGGTCCAAGAGACCCAGTACTTC

abundance: NA
d_gene: TRBD2
j_gene: TRBJ2-1
v_gene: TRBV13
CDR3aa: CASSLFDRISGGNEQFF
CDR3nt: TGTGCCAGCAGCTTATTTGATCGGATTAGCGGGGGAAATGAGCAGTTCTTC

abundance: NA
d_gene: NA
j_gene: TRBJ2-3
v_gene: TRBV4-3
CDR3aa: CASSQGGLGTFTDTQYF
CDR3nt: TGCGCCAGCAGCCAAGGGGGACTGGGAACGTTCACAGATACGCAGTATTTT

abundance: NA
d_gene: TRBD1
j_gene: TRBJ1-5
v_gene: TRBV10-1
CDR3aa: CASRDRAIEPQHF
CDR3nt: TGCGCCAGCCGGGACAGGGCTATAGAGCCCCAGCATTTT

abundance: once
d_gene: NA
j_gene: TRBJ1-4
v_gene: TRBV2
CDR3aa: CASSRETQEWNEKLFF
CDR3nt: TGTGCCAGCAGCAGGGAGACACAGGAATGGAATGAAAAACTGTTTTTT

abundance: NA
d_gene: NA
j_gene: TRBJ2-7
v_gene: TRBV10-3
CDR3aa: CAISESQYEQYF
CDR3nt: TGTGCCATCAGTGAGTCGCAATACGAGCAGTACTTC

abundance: NA
d_gene: NA
j_gene: TRBJ2-3
v_gene: TRBV18
CDR3aa: CASSPGGDTQYF
CDR3nt: TGTGCCAGCTCACCAGGGGGGGATACGCAGTATTTT

abundance: NA
d_gene: TRBD2
j_gene: TRBJ2-1
v_gene: TRBV7-9
CDR3aa: CASSSLAGTSGTNEQFF
CDR3nt: TGTGCCAGCAGCTCTTTAGCAGGGACTAGCGGGACCAATGAGCAGTTCTTC

abundance: NA
d_gene: TRBD1
j_gene: TRBJ2-7
v_gene: TRBV6-5
CDR3aa: CASSYLGQGYEQYF
CDR3nt: TGTGCCAGCAGTTACTTGGGACAGGGCTACGAGCAGTACTTC

abundance: NA
d_gene: TRBD2
j_gene: TRBJ2-7
v_gene: TRBV7-3
CDR3aa: CASSFGGGAEQYF
CDR3nt: TGTGCCAGCAGCTTTGGCGGGGGTGCCGAGCAGTACTTC